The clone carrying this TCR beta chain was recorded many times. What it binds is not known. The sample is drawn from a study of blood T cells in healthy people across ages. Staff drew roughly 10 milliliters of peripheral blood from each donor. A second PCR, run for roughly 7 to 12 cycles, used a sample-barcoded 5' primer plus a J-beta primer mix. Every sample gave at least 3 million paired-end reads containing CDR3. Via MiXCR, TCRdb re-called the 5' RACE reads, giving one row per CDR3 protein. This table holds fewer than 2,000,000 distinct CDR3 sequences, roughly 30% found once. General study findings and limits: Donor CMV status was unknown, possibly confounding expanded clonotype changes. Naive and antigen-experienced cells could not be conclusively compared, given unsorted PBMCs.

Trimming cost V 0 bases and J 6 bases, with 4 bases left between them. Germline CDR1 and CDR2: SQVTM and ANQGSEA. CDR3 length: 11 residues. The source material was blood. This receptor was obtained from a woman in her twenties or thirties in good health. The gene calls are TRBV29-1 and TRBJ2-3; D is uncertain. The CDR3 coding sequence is TGCAGCGTTGAAGACGTGGATACGCAGTATTTT. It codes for CSVEDVDTQYF.